This TCR beta chain came from a study of T cells in Graves' hyperthyroidism and ophthalmopathy. The study, taken as a whole, reports: Clonotypes that were expanded in thyroid above 0.001 mostly appeared in blood too. It was a median roughly six months before onset that the model predicted ophthalmopathy.

V gave up 3 bases and J gave up 10 bases, with 12 bases separating them. CDR1 DFQATT and CDR2 SNEGSKA come from the germline V gene (reference sequence). The CDR3 covers 12 residues. This clonotype was picked up many times. Its antigen is unknown. The CDR3 regions of TCR beta were amplified from RNA transcripts. RT-PCR in the first round (using the HTBI primer set) targeted the TCR CDR3. TCRdb reprocessed the multiplex PCR reads with MiXCR, giving one entry per CDR3 protein. This repertoire shows about 300,000 distinct CDR3 sequences, 10% to 15% found once; its top ten account for 7.8%. The study left out patients who had uncontrolled infection, other autoimmune disease, pregnancy or lactation.

The sequence was collected from a woman between 25 and 40 years old with Graves' hyperthyroidism that later progressed to Graves' ophthalmopathy. This rearrangement joins TRBV20-1 to TRBJ2-2; tentatively, D is TRBD1 (5 bases). The specimen sequenced was blood. CDR3 loop: CSASQAGSELFF. In nucleotides, the CDR3 is TGCAGTGCTAGTCAGGCAGGGTCGGAGCTGTTTTTT.